The next 26 T cell receptor beta chains were all read from a single sample in a study of blood T cell repertoires in COVID-19. The table came from immunoSEQ multiplex PCR; TCRdb's copy has only in-frame clones and leaves some out. The repertoire holds approximately 150,000 clones, with about 89% as singletons. Material for sequencing was PBMCs or T cells enriched from blood (not recorded which). These receptors were obtained from a man in his sixties who had recovered from COVID-19.

This chain links TRBV30 with TRBJ1-2, with no clear D. V was shortened by 5 bases and J by 6 bases, with 4 bases between the two germline ends. CDR1 GTSNPN and CDR2 SVGIG come from the germline V gene (reference sequence). This CDR3 contains 9 residues. CDR3 amino acids: CAWPDGYTF. CDR3 in DNA: TGTGCCTGGCCCGATGGCTACACCTTC.

This chain uses TRBV4-2 with TRBJ1-1, with a tentative D call TRBD1 (5 bases). Germline CDR1 is LGHNA and CDR2 is YNFKEQ. The V gene lost 0 bases and the J gene lost 5 bases, with 13 bases spanning the gap. CDR3 size: 15 residues. As DNA, the CDR3 is TGTGCCAGCAGCCAAGAGAAGGGGATTAAAACTGAAGCTTTCTTT. It yields the protein CASSQEKGIKTEAFF.

V usage is TRBV19 and J usage is TRBJ1-4, with D perhaps matching TRBD1 (5 bases). This CDR3 spans 13 amino acids. Germline lookup yields CDR1 LNHDA and CDR2 SQIVND (reference sequence). Between the trimmed V and J ends, which lost 0 bases and 13 bases, there was a span of 12 bases. For the CDR3, the DNA is TGTGCCAGTAGTATAGATCGGGCCGGGGGACTGTTTTTT. Its translation: CASSIDRAGGLFF.

CDR3 loop: CASSYMTYRDYEQYF. The CDR3 DNA reads as TGTGCCAGCAGTTACATGACATACCGAGATTACGAGCAGTACTTC. V gene TRBV28 combines with J gene TRBJ2-7; D is ambiguous. Per the germline V gene, CDR1 is MDHEN and CDR2 is SYDVKM. The ends were cut back, 4 bases at V and 4 bases at J, with 17 bases in the middle. The CDR3 runs 15 residues.

This CDR3 reads CSVEEETGFYNEQFF. CDR3 sequence (DNA): TGCAGCGTTGAAGAGGAGACAGGGTTCTACAATGAGCAGTTCTTC. The chain is built from TRBV29-1 and TRBJ2-1; the match to TRBD1 covers 7 bases. The trim removed 0 bases at V and 3 bases at J, leaving 5 bases unmatched. Germline values: CDR1 SQVTM, CDR2 ANQGSEA. This CDR3 comprises 15 residues.

The chain employs TRBV3-1 (or the pseudogene TRBV3-2) and TRBJ1-2, with D possibly matching TRBD1 (5 bases). V gave up 1 base and J gave up 6 bases, with 9 bases separating them. Looked up from germline, CDR1 is LGHDT and CDR2 is YNNKEL (reference sequence). This CDR3 is 13 amino acids long. The chain's CDR3 is CASSQVRVHGYTF. DNA for the CDR3: TGTGCCAGCAGCCAAGTCAGGGTCCATGGCTACACCTTC.

The chain is built from TRBV5-1 and TRBJ1-3; 10 bases agree with TRBD1. The CDR3 consists of 15 residues. V shed 4 bases and J 7 bases; nucleotides not matched to a gene: 8. CDR1 and CDR2 from the germline V gene are SGHRS and YFSETQ. The CDR3 DNA is TGCGCCAGCAGCCGGGACAGGGGTATCGTGAACACCATATATTTT. It translates to CASSRDRGIVNTIYF.

The genes are TRBV5-5 and TRBJ2-3; no reliable D call. This CDR3 is built from 14 residues. The germline gives CDR1 SGHKS, CDR2 YYEKEE (reference sequence). The V and J ends lost 1 base and 2 bases respectively, with 8 bases between them. The CDR3 loop is CASSLLYYTDTQYF. The CDR3 region has the DNA TGTGCCAGCAGCTTGCTGTACTACACAGATACGCAGTATTTT.

This chain joins TRBV2 and TRBJ2-4; 14 bases agree with TRBD2. The germline V gene encodes CDR1 SNHLY and CDR2 FYNNEI. This CDR3 has 14 residues. With 8 bases clipped from V and 5 bases from J, the junction kept 2 bases outside the gene matches. The CDR3 coding sequence is TGTGCCAGCCTGGGACTAGCGGGAGAAAACATTCAGTACTTC. It yields the protein CASLGLAGENIQYF.

This chain joins TRBV18 and TRBJ1-1; D may be TRBD1 (6 bases). The CDR3 totals 13 residues. Trimming took 6 bases from V and 3 from J, leaving 11 bases between them. From germline, CDR1 is KGHSH and CDR2 LQKENI. Here the CDR3 reads CASSTGRDTEAFF. CDR3 in DNA: TGTGCCAGCTCCACAGGGAGGGACACTGAAGCTTTCTTT.

This clone was observed a handful of times. Additional DNA sequences in this sample encode the identical CDR3. The V gene is TRBV9, the J gene TRBJ1-1; D is possibly TRBD1 (6 bases). Trimming stripped 5 bases from V and 0 bases from J, with 11 bases between. This CDR3 is 14 amino acids long. Germline values: CDR1 SGDLS, CDR2 YYNGEE. CDR3 DNA: TGTGCCAGCAGTAGAGACAGGTTGAACACTGAAGCTTTCTTT. Translation gives CASSRDRLNTEAFF.

This clone was counted once. The chain has TRBV28 and TRBJ2-6, with TRBD2 matching 7 bases. The CDR3 extends over 15 amino acids. Germline-derived CDR1 and CDR2 are MDHEN and SYDVKM. V shed 3 bases, J shed 2 bases, and the junction held 1 base outside the gene matches. CDR3 nucleotide sequence: TGTGCCAGCAGTTTGGGGGGGGCTGGGGCCAACGTCCTGACTTTC. The encoded protein is CASSLGGAGANVLTF.

This sequence joins TRBV3-1 (or the pseudogene TRBV3-2) and TRBJ2-7; weak D call: TRBD2 (6 bases). The CDR3 runs to 15 residues. The germline V gene has CDR1 LGHDT and CDR2 YNNKEL (reference sequence). With 1 base removed from V and 3 bases from J, the gap between germline ends came to 13 bases. The CDR3 DNA reads as TGTGCCAGCAGCCAAGCCGGGACTGGCCTCTACGAGCAGTACTTC. Encoded protein: CASSQAGTGLYEQYF.

CDR3 sequence reads: CASSFGQGETQYF. For the CDR3, the DNA is TGTGCCAGCAGCTTTGGACAGGGCGAGACCCAGTACTTC. The genes are TRBV7-3 and TRBJ2-5, with TRBD1 identical over 8 bases. The junction had 2 bases not matched to a gene; V was cut back by 3 bases and J by 5 bases. Germline CDR1 is SGHTA and CDR2 is FQGTGA. The CDR3 has 13 amino acids.

The chain couples TRBV6-5 to TRBJ2-2; 11 bases match TRBD2. There are 15 residues in the CDR3. The germline V gene has CDR1 MNHEY and CDR2 SVGAGI. The ends lost 6 bases at V and 7 bases at J; junction bases unmatched: 7. The CDR3 region has the DNA TGTGCCAGCAGAGGTAGCGGGGGGGCGAACGGGGAGCTGTTTTTT. Protein: CASRGSGGANGELFF.

The chain employs TRBV2 and TRBJ2-7; D possibly corresponds to TRBD1 (6 bases). There are 13 residues in the CDR3. Trimming removed 6 bases at V and 3 bases at J, with 12 bases between. Germline assignment: CDR1 SNHLY and CDR2 FYNNEI. This CDR3 is CASRRTAIYEQYF. CDR3 sequence (DNA): TGTGCCAGCAGGCGGACAGCGATCTACGAGCAGTACTTC.

The V gene is TRBV12-3 or TRBV12-4, the J gene TRBJ1-5; no firm D call. The CDR3 extends over 13 amino acids. Trimming stripped 3 bases from V and 7 bases from J, with 10 bases between. CDR3: CASSLGRPQPQHF. The CDR3 DNA follows: TGTGCCAGCAGTTTGGGGAGGCCCCAGCCCCAGCATTTT.

The rearrangement links TRBV3-1 (or the pseudogene TRBV3-2) to TRBJ2-1; 10 bases are shared with TRBD2. The germline V gene has CDR1 LGHDT and CDR2 YNNKEL (reference sequence). The junction had 16 bases not matched to a gene; V was cut back by 4 bases and J by 7 bases. This CDR3 region has 18 residues. The CDR3 DNA is TGTGCCAGCAGCCTAAAACCCAACATAGCGGGAGGTCTAAATGAGCAGTTCTTC. Residues: CASSLKPNIAGGLNEQFF.

This chain uses TRBV30 with TRBJ2-7, with 7 bases lining up with TRBD2. CDR3 length: 12 amino acids. With V trimmed by 3 bases and J by 3 bases, 2 bases remained unmatched. CDR1 and CDR2 (germline): GTSNPN, SVGIG (reference sequence). The CDR3 nucleotides are TGTGCCTGGAGGGGAGGGAACTACGAGCAGTACTTC. It translates to CAWRGGNYEQYF.

The chain joins TRBV19 to TRBJ2-1; D not certain. CDR1 is LNHDA, CDR2 SQIVND, per germline (reference sequence). This CDR3 spans 12 amino acids. Between the trimmed V and J ends, which lost 3 bases and 6 bases, there was a span of 6 bases. The CDR3 DNA follows: TGTGCCAGTAGTATGCGGCTCAATGAGCAGTTCTTC. Protein sequence: CASSMRLNEQFF.

The J gene is TRBJ2-1, the V gene TRBV19; TRBD2 might be the D (7 bases). Per the germline V gene, CDR1 is LNHDA and CDR2 is SQIVND (reference sequence). Trimming left V 4 bases short and J 3 bases short, with 16 bases between. The CDR3 is made up of 16 amino acids. This CDR3 reads CASSTPRGAGYNEQFF. The DNA for the CDR3 is TGTGCCAGTAGTACCCCTCGGGGGGCGGGCTACAATGAGCAGTTCTTC.

The V and J genes are TRBV10-2 and TRBJ2-3; 10 positions agree with TRBD2. Trimming cost V 6 bases and J 3 bases; bases outside gene matches: 3. This CDR3 comprises 14 residues. Germline assignment: CDR1 WSHSY and CDR2 SAAADI. In DNA, the CDR3 is TGCGCCAGCAGAGCTAGCGGGAGAACAGATACGCAGTATTTT. Protein: CASRASGRTDTQYF.

V and J are TRBV3-1 (or the pseudogene TRBV3-2) and TRBJ2-7; D may be TRBD2 (6 bases). This CDR3 has 13 amino acids. V gave up 4 bases and J gave up 9 bases, with 16 bases separating them. Germline assignment: CDR1 LGHDT and CDR2 YNNKEL (reference sequence). CDR3 DNA sequence: TGTGCCAGCAGCCCGGCAGCGACTAGTTTGCAGTACTTC. This codes for CASSPAATSLQYF.

The chain is built from TRBV5-1 and TRBJ2-5; 12 bases map to TRBD2. J was trimmed by 0 bases and V by 0 bases; bases with no gene match: 6. The CDR3 length is 18 residues. The germline gives CDR1 SGHRS, CDR2 YFSETQ. Written as DNA, the CDR3 is TGCGCCAGCAGCTTGGGACTAGCGGGGGCAGCGTACCAAGAGACCCAGTACTTC. Its translation: CASSLGLAGAAYQETQYF.

V usage is TRBV4-1 and J usage is TRBJ1-1, with TRBD1 as a possible D gene (6 bases). The CDR3 sequence is 15 residues long. In germline, CDR1 is MGHRA, CDR2 YSYEKL. V lost 1 base, J lost 1 base, and 10 bases lay in between. The CDR3, as DNA: TGCGCCAGCAGCCAAGTTCCAGGGGCGAACACTGAAGCTTTCTTT. This sequence encodes CASSQVPGANTEAFF.

CDR3 in DNA: TGTGCCATCAGTGAGAGGCCTAGCGGGGACACAGATACGCAGTATTTT. Translated: CAISERPSGDTDTQYF. The chain carries TRBV10-3 and TRBJ2-3; 9 bases are shared with TRBD2. The CDR3 sequence is 16 residues long. Germline-derived CDR1 and CDR2 are ENHRY and SYGVKD. Trimming took 2 bases from V and 2 from J; bases not matched to a gene: 5.